The clone carrying this TCR beta chain was seen a few times. What it recognizes is unknown. The repertoire was sequenced with immunoSEQ multiplex PCR; TCRdb's copy has only in-frame clones and lacks some. The sample lists around 22,000 clones, over 75% occurring once. These data belong to a study of PD-1 blockade in classical Hodgkin lymphoma. Every patient experienced relapse after autologous stem cell transplantation, and brentuximab vedotin exposure varied. This CDR3 contains 14 residues. Germline CDR1 reads SGHAT; CDR2 reads FQNNGV. V was clipped by 4 bases and J by 2 bases, with 11 bases between them. Study-level findings and limits: Researchers reported that CD4+ TCR diversity, though not CD8+, rose significantly by C4D1. Before treatment, complete responders showed about the same diversity as newly diagnosed patients. Reported baseline diversity: healthy donors highest, relapsed/refractory patients lowest. When nivolumab was started under 1 year after ASCT, patients were excluded.

The source of this sequence is a human donor with classical Hodgkin lymphoma. This specimen was peripheral blood mononuclear cells (PBMCs), taken before the second cycle of nivolumab. The gene calls are TRBV11-2 and TRBJ2-5; unclear D gene. The CDR3 sequence is CASSSPRSQETQYF. Written as DNA, the CDR3 is TGTGCCAGCAGCTCCCCTCGGTCTCAAGAGACCCAGTACTTC.